This T cell receptor beta chain appears in the sequencing data of a study of OX40 agonist ivuxolimab in advanced cancers. Study context: Intravenous ivuxolimab was administered to patients every 2 weeks at 0.01 to 10 mg/kg. The dose-escalation cohort had hepatocellular carcinoma, melanoma, renal cell or head and neck cancer.

Blood specimens came from baseline, cycle 4 day 1, and cycle 7 day 1. As regards this clone: Its antigen is unidentified.

Clones were sequenced by immunoSEQ multiplex PCR, and TCRdb holds only the in-frame ones, with some missing. Here the sample spans about 60,000 clones, 92% being singletons. Study outcomes and limitations: Among the lowest levels of clonal expansion were found in partial responders at 0.1-3.0 mg/kg.

V was shortened by 5 bases and J by 6 bases, with 11 bases between the two germline ends. The CDR3 extends over 13 amino acids. Germline V gene lookup returns CDR1 SGHAT and CDR2 FQNNGV. The chain couples TRBV11-2 to TRBJ2-1; unclear D gene. The receptor's source is an adult with an advanced solid tumor such as melanoma, head and neck, liver or kidney cancer. Sequences were derived from CD4+ or CD8+ T cells sorted from blood, sampled in a trial of the OX40 agonist ivuxolimab. Here the CDR3 reads CASSPVSVNEQFF. CDR3 bases: TGTGCCAGCAGCCCAGTCTCAGTCAATGAGCAGTTCTTC.